This T cell receptor beta chain was identified in a study of blood T cell repertoires in COVID-19. Whole-study context: The cDNA or gDNA used as material had been derived from T cells, B-cell-depleted T cells, or PBMCs.

Under the authors' procedure: Researchers report that nucleated cell counts were estimated from reference gene primer amplification. Using immunoSEQ multiplex PCR, the repertoire was profiled, and TCRdb retains in-frame clones only, with some absent. The V and J calls and clone size come from that table; D and trimming were worked out from the DNA. The data contain about 100,000 clones, roughly 85% of them singletons. Trimming took 3 bases from V and 1 from J, leaving 4 bases between them. The germline V gene has CDR1 SGHRS and CDR2 YFSETQ. CDR3 size: 13 residues. The clonotype originates from a woman between 45 and 60 years old who had recovered from COVID-19. The rearrangement links TRBV5-1 to TRBJ2-2, with unresolved D. The sample was PBMCs or T cells enriched from blood (not recorded which). Written as DNA, the CDR3 is TGCGCCAGCAGCTCAGGGAACACCGGGGAGCTGTTTTTT. This codes for CASSSGNTGELFF.